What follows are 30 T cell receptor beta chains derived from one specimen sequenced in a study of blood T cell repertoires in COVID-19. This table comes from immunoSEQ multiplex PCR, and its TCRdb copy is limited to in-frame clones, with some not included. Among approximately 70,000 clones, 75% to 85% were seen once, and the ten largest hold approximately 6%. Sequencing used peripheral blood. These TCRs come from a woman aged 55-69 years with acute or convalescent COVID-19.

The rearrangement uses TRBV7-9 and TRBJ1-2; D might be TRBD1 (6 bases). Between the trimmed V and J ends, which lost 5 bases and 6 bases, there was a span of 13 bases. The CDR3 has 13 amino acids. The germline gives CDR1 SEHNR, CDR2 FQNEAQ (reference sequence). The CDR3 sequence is CASSPRGADGYTF. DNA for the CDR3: TGTGCCAGCAGCCCTCGGGGGGCCGATGGCTACACCTTC.

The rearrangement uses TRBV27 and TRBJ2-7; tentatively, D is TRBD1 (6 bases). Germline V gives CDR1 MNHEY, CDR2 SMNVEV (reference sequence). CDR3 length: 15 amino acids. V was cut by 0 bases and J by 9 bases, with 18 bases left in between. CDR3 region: CASSLSSTTGSWQYF. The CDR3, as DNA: TGTGCCAGCAGTTTATCGAGTACTACAGGGAGTTGGCAGTACTTC.

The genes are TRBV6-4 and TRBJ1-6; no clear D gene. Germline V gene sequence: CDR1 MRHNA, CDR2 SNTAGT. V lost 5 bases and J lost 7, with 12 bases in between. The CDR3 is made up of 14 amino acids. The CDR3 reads CASSRGEANSPLHF. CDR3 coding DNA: TGTGCCAGCAGTCGAGGAGAGGCCAATTCACCCCTCCACTTT.

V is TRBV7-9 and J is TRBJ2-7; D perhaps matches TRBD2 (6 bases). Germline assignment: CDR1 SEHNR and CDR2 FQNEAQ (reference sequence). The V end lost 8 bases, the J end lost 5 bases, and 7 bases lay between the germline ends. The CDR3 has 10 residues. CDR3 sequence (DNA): TGTGCCAGCGGAGGGGACGAGCAGTACTTC. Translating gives CASGGDEQYF.

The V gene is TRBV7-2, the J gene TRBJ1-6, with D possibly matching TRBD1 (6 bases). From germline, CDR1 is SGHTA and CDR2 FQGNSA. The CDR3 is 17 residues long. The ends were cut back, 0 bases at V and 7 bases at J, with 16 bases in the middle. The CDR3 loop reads CASSLAGTRLLNSPLHF. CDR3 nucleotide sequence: TGTGCCAGCAGCTTAGCGGGGACAAGGTTGCTCAATTCACCCCTCCACTTT.

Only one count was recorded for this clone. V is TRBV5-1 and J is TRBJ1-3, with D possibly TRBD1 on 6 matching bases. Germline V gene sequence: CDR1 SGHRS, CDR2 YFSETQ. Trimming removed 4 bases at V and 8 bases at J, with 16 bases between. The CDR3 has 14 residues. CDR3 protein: CASSLQGPQDTIYF. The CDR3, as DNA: TGCGCCAGCAGCCTACAGGGACCTCAGGACACCATATATTTT.

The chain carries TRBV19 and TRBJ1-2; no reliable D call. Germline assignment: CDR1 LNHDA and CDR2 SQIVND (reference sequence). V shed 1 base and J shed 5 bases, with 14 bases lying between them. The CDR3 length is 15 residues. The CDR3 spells CASSIVTARGYGYTF. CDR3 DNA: TGTGCCAGTAGTATAGTCACAGCCCGAGGGTATGGCTACACCTTC.

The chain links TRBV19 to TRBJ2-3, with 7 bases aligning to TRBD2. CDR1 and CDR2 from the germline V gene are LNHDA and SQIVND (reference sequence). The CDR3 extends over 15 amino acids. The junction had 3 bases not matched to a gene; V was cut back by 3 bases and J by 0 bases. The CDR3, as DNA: TGTGCCAGTAGTATTGGGGGGGGGAGCACAGATACGCAGTATTTT. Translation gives CASSIGGGSTDTQYF.

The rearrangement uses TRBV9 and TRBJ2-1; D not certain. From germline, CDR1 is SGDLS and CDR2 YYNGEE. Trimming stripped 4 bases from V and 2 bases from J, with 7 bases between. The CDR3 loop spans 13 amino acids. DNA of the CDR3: TGTGCCAGCAGCCCCCTCCCCTACAATGAGCAGTTCTTC. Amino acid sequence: CASSPLPYNEQFF.

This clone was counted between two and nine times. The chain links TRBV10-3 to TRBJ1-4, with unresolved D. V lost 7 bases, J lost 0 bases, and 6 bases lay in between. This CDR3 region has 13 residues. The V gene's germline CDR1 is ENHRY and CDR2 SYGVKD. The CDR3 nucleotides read TGTGCCATCAAGCCTGCAACTAATGAAAAACTGTTTTTT. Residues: CAIKPATNEKLFF.

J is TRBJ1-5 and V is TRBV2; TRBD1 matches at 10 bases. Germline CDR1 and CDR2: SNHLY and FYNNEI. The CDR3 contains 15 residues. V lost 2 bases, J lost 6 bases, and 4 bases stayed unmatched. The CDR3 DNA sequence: TGTGCCAGCAGTGAAATGGGACAGGGGATTCAGCCCCAGCATTTT. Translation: CASSEMGQGIQPQHF. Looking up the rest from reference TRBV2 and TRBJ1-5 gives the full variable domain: EPEVTQTPSHQVTQMGQEVILRCVPISNHLYFYWYRQILGQKVEFLVSFYNNEISEKSEIFDDQFSVERPDGSNFTLKIRSTKLEDSAMYFCASSEMGQGIQPQHFGDGTRLSIL.

The CDR3 nucleotides read TGTGCCAGCAGTTTAGCCGGGAGTAGCAATCAGCCCCAGCATTTT. Its translation is CASSLAGSSNQPQHF. The chain combines TRBV27 with TRBJ1-5; D unclear. This CDR3 spans 15 amino acids. The germline V gene has CDR1 MNHEY and CDR2 SMNVEV (reference sequence). Trimming removed 2 bases at V and 0 bases at J, with 8 bases between.

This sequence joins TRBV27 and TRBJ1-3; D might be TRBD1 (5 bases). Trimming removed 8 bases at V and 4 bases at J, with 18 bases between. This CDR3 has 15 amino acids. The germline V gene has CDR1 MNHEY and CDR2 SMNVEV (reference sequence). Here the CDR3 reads CASSPTAIVGNTIYF. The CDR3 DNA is TGTGCCAGCTCCCCGACAGCCATCGTCGGAAACACCATATATTTT.

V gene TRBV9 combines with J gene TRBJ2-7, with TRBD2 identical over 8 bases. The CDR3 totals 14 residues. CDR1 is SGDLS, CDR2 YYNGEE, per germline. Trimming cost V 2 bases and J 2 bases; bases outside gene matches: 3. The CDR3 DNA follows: TGTGCCAGCAGCGTTAGCGGGGAAGCCTACGAGCAGTACTTC. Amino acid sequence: CASSVSGEAYEQYF.

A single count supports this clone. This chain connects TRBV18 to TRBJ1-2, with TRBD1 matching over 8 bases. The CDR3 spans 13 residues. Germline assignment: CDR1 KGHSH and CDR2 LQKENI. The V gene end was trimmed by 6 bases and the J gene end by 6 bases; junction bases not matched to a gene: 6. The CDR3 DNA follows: TGTGCCAGCTCGGGGGGACAGGTGCATGGCTACACCTTC. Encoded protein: CASSGGQVHGYTF.

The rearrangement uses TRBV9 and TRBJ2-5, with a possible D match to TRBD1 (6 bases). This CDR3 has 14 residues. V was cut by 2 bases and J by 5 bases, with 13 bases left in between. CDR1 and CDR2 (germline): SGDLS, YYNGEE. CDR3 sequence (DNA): TGTGCCAGCAGCGTCGGACAGATGGGGGAGACCCAGTACTTC. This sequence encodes CASSVGQMGETQYF.

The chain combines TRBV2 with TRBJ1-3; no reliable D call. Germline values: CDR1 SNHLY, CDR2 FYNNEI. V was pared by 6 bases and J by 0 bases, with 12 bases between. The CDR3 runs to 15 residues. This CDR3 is CASSGEGVSGNTIYF. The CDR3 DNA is TGTGCCAGCAGCGGGGAGGGCGTCTCTGGAAACACCATATATTTT.

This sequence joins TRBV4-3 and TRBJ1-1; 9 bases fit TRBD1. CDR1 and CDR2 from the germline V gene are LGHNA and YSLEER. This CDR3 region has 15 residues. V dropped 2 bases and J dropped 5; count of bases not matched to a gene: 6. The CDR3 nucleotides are TGCGCCAGCAGCCAATATAGACAGGGGGGGACTGAAGCTTTCTTT. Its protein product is CASSQYRQGGTEAFF.

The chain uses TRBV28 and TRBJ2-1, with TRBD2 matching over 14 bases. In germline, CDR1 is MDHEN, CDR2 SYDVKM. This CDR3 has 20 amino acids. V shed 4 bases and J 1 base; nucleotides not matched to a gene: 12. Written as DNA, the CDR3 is TGTGCCAGCAGTTCGCTAGCTCGACTAGCGGGGGGGCCTTCCTACAATGAGCAGTTCTTC. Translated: CASSSLARLAGGPSYNEQFF. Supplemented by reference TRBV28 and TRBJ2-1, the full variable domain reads DVKVTQSSRYLVKRTGEKVFLECVQDMDHENMFWYRQDPGLGLRLIYFSYDVKMKEKGDIPEGYSVSREKKERFSLILESASTNQTSMYLCASSSLARLAGGPSYNEQFFGPGTRLTVL.

For the CDR3, the DNA is TGTGCCAGGTCTACTAGCGGGTTAGGCACAGATACGCAGTATTTT. The encoded protein is CARSTSGLGTDTQYF. The chain carries TRBV19 and TRBJ2-3, with 9 bases that match TRBD2. J gave up 1 base and V 9 bases, and 8 bases lay outside the gene matches. Germline V lookup: CDR1 LNHDA, CDR2 SQIVND (reference sequence). This CDR3 comprises 15 residues.

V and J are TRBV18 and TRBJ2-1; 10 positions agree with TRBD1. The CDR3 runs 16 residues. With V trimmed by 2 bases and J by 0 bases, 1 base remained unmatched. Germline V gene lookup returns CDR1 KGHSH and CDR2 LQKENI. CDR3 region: CASSPRQGASYNEQFF. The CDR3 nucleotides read TGTGCCAGCTCACCAAGACAGGGGGCCTCCTACAATGAGCAGTTCTTC.

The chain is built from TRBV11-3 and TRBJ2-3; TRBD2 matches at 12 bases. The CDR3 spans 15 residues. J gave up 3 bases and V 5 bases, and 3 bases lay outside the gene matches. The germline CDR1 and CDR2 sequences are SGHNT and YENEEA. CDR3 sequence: CASSATSGGTDTQYF. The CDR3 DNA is TGTGCCAGCAGCGCAACTAGCGGGGGGACAGATACGCAGTATTTT.

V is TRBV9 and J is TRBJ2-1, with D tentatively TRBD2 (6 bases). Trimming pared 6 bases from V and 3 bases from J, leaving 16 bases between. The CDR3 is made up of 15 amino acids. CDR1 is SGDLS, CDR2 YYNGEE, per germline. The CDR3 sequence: CASTPFRDFYNEQFF. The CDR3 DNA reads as TGTGCCAGCACTCCTTTCCGGGACTTCTACAATGAGCAGTTCTTC.

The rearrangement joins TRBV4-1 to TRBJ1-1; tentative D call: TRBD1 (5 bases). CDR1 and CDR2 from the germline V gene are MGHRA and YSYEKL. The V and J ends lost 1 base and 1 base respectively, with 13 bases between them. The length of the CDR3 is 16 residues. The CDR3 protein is CASSQATGGRNTEAFF. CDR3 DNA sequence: TGCGCCAGCAGCCAAGCAACGGGGGGACGGAACACTGAAGCTTTCTTT.

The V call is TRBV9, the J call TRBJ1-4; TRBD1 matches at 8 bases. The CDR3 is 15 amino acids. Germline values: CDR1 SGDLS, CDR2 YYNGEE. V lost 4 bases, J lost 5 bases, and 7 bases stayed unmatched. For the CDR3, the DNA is TGTGCCAGCAGCTCTCGGACAGGGCTAAATGAAAAACTGTTTTTT. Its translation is CASSSRTGLNEKLFF.

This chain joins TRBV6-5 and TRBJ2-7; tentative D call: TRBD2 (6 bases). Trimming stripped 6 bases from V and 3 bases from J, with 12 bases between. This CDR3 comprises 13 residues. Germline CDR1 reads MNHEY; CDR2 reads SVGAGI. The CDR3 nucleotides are TGTGCCAGCAGCGGACTACGAGGCTACGAGCAGTACTTC. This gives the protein CASSGLRGYEQYF.

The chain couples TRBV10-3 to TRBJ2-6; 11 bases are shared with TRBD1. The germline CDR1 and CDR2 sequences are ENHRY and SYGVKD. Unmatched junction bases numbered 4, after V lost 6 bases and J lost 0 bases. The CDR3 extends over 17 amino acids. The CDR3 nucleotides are TGTGCCATCAGGGGGACAGGGGGATCCTCTGGGGCCAACGTCCTGACTTTC. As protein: CAIRGTGGSSGANVLTF.

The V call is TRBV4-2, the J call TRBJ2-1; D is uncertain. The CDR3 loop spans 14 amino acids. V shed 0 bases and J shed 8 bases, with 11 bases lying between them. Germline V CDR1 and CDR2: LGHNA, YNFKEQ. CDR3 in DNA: TGTGCCAGCAGCCAAGATCACTCCTCCGATGAGCAGTTCTTC. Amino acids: CASSQDHSSDEQFF.

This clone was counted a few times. The CDR3 DNA reads TGTGCCAGCAGCGTTGCAGGGGTCGTCTTGGACACTGAAGCTTTCTTT. Amino acid sequence: CASSVAGVVLDTEAFF. V usage is TRBV9 and J usage is TRBJ1-1, with D possibly matching TRBD1 (6 bases). Germline CDR1 and CDR2: SGDLS and YYNGEE. Trimming shortened V by 2 bases and J by 3 bases, and 17 bases separated the two germline ends. The CDR3 loop spans 16 amino acids.

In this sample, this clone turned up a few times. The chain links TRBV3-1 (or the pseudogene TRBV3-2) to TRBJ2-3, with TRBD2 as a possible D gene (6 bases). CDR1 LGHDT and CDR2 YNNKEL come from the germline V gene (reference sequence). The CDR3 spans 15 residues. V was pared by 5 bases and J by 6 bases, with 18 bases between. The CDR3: CASSFGTGLGDTQYF. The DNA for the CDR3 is TGTGCCAGCAGCTTTGGGACTGGACTTGGGGATACGCAGTATTTT.